The 25 T cell receptor beta chains below come from one sample, sequenced in a study of OX40 agonist ivuxolimab in advanced cancers. Libraries were prepared through the immunoSEQ multiplex PCR assay. Drawn from immuneACCESS, this table holds only the in-frame rearrangements with V and J called that TCRdb kept. Clones are partly lost; checked studies trace under half to an unresolved V gene and leave the rest unexplained. The sample table shows 40,000 or so clones, and 89% are seen once. The ten largest clones take up approximately 0.62% of the sample. The sample was CD4+ or CD8+ T cells sorted from blood, taken in a trial of the OX40 agonist ivuxolimab. These receptors originate from an adult with an advanced solid tumor such as melanoma, head and neck, liver or kidney cancer.

This clone was observed a handful of times. The chain carries TRBV5-1 and TRBJ1-1; D unresolved. The CDR3 is made up of 14 amino acids. The ends were cut back, 0 bases at V and 5 bases at J, with 11 bases in the middle. Germline-derived CDR1 and CDR2 are SGHRS and YFSETQ. CDR3 in amino acids: CASSLASGNTEAFF. CDR3 coding DNA: TGCGCCAGCAGCTTGGCCTCGGGGAATACTGAAGCTTTCTTT. Supplemented by reference TRBV5-1 and TRBJ1-1, the full variable domain reads KAGVTQTPRYLIKTRGQQVTLSCSPISGHRSVSWYQQTPGQGLQFLFEYFSETQRNKGNFPGRFSGRQFSNSRSEMNVSTLELGDSALYLCASSLASGNTEAFFGQGTRLTVV.

This chain uses TRBV4-1 with TRBJ2-3, with D perhaps matching TRBD2 (6 bases). Germline V gene lookup returns CDR1 MGHRA and CDR2 YSYEKL. The germline V and J ends were trimmed by 3 bases and 4 bases, with 14 bases remaining between them. This CDR3 has 15 amino acids. CDR3 sequence (DNA): TGCGCCAGCAGCCATGGTGGGGGGAATGCAGATACGCAGTATTTT. This sequence encodes CASSHGGGNADTQYF.

The chain is built from TRBV6-5 and TRBJ2-2; 12 bases are a match to TRBD1. Germline CDR1 and CDR2: MNHEY and SVGAGI. This CDR3 has 16 residues. The V segment lost 0 bases and the J segment 4 bases; nucleotides outside the gene matches: 0. CDR3 sequence (DNA): TGTGCCAGCAGTTACTCGGGACAGGGGGCCACCGGGGAGCTGTTTTTT. This encodes CASSYSGQGATGELFF.

The chain couples TRBV9 to TRBJ2-3; possibly TRBD1 for D (5 bases). Trimming removed 0 bases at V and 0 bases at J, with 11 bases between. The CDR3 contains 16 residues. Germline assignment: CDR1 SGDLS and CDR2 YYNGEE. CDR3 bases: TGTGCCAGCAGCGTAGATGGGGCAGCTAGCACAGATACGCAGTATTTT. It encodes CASSVDGAASTDTQYF. Combining the CDR3 with reference TRBV9 and TRBJ2-3 gives the whole variable domain DSGVTQTPKHLITATGQRVTLRCSPRSGDLSVYWYQQSLDQGLQFLIQYYNGEERAKGNILERFSAQQFPDLHSELNLSSLELGDSALYFCASSVDGAASTDTQYFGPGTRLTVL.

The rearrangement joins TRBV5-8 to TRBJ2-7; D gene ambiguous. This CDR3 comprises 11 residues. The germline CDR1 and CDR2 sequences are SGHTS and YDEGEE. V lost 3 bases, J lost 5 bases, and 6 bases lay in between. DNA for the CDR3: TGTGCCAGCAGCTCAGTGGACGAGCAGTACTTC. Its translation is CASSSVDEQYF.

The gene calls are TRBV7-9 and TRBJ2-5; possible D gene TRBD1, 5 bases. CDR1 is SEHNR and CDR2 is FQNEAQ in the germline V gene (reference sequence). This CDR3 has 12 residues. V lost 5 bases and J 5 bases, leaving 9 bases between the germline ends. CDR3 protein: CASSDKGETQYF. In DNA form, the CDR3 reads TGTGCCAGCAGCGACAAGGGGGAGACCCAGTACTTC.

This clone occurred once. The chain carries TRBV6-1 and TRBJ2-1; 8 bases agree with TRBD1. The CDR3 is 13 amino acids. Unmatched junction bases numbered 9, after V lost 10 bases and J lost 7 bases. Per the germline V gene, CDR1 is MNHNS and CDR2 is SASEGT. The CDR3 bases are TGTGCCACCGAAAGGGACAGGCAGAATGAGCAGTTCTTC. Its translation is CATERDRQNEQFF.

This chain joins TRBV9 and TRBJ2-3; D is unclear. CDR3 size: 13 residues. Trimming left V 4 bases short and J 0 bases short, with 6 bases between. CDR1 and CDR2 (germline): SGDLS, YYNGEE. As DNA, the CDR3 is TGTGCCAGCAGCCCGACTAGCACAGATACGCAGTATTTT. Its translation is CASSPTSTDTQYF.

The chain joins TRBV10-3 to TRBJ2-3; weak D call: TRBD1 (6 bases). V was shortened by 4 bases and J by 0 bases, with 14 bases between the two germline ends. The CDR3 length is 16 residues. Germline CDR1 ENHRY, CDR2 SYGVKD. The CDR3 here is CAISASGVSSTDTQYF. As DNA, the CDR3 is TGTGCCATCAGTGCTTCAGGGGTTTCTAGCACAGATACGCAGTATTTT.

The chain couples TRBV6-5 to TRBJ2-7; either TRBD1 or TRBD2 may supply D (5 bases each). CDR3 size: 14 residues. The germline V and J ends were trimmed by 5 bases and 9 bases, with 20 bases remaining between them. Germline loops: CDR1 MNHEY, CDR2 SVGAGI. The CDR3 sequence is CASSGTSTRTRQYF. The CDR3 DNA sequence: TGTGCCAGCAGTGGGACCTCGACGAGGACGAGGCAGTACTTC.

The J gene is TRBJ1-5, the V gene TRBV27; TRBD1 matches at 9 bases. Germline V gives CDR1 MNHEY, CDR2 SMNVEV (reference sequence). Trimming at V came to 6 bases and at J to 6 bases, leaving 6 bases not matched to a gene. The CDR3 runs to 14 residues. Here the CDR3 DNA reads TGTGCCAGCAGCCGCACAGGGGGCTTTCAGCCCCAGCATTTT. Protein sequence: CASSRTGGFQPQHF.

The chain uses TRBV27 and TRBJ2-7; TRBD1 agrees at 12 bases. Germline V gene sequence: CDR1 MNHEY, CDR2 SMNVEV (reference sequence). The V and J ends lost 8 bases and 1 base, in that order; junction bases with no gene match: 3. This CDR3 has 14 amino acids. The CDR3 is CASWDRGRSYEQYF. DNA for the CDR3: TGTGCCAGCTGGGACAGGGGGCGTTCCTACGAGCAGTACTTC.

The chain employs TRBV11-3 and TRBJ1-2; D is unclear. Germline-derived CDR1 and CDR2 are SGHNT and YENEEA. V was trimmed by 5 bases and J by 1 base, leaving 5 bases between them. The CDR3 loop spans 12 amino acids. CDR3 nucleotides: TGTGCCAGCAGCCAGGATAACTATGGCTACACCTTC. Its protein product is CASSQDNYGYTF.

Written as DNA, the CDR3 is TGCGCCAGCGGGGCGCCAGGGTTTGGGACAGATACGCAGTATTTT. It encodes CASGAPGFGTDTQYF. This chain connects TRBV5-1 to TRBJ2-3; maybe TRBD1 (5 bases). Germline lookup yields CDR1 SGHRS and CDR2 YFSETQ. The CDR3 covers 15 residues. V was clipped by 7 bases and J by 3 bases, with 18 bases between them.

This chain connects TRBV29-1 to TRBJ2-2; TRBD1 might be the D (6 bases). V lost 5 bases and J 4 bases, leaving 14 bases between the germline ends. The CDR3 spans 14 residues. Germline CDR1 is SQVTM and CDR2 is ANQGSEA. The CDR3 DNA reads as TGCAGCGTTAAACGGACAGCTAGCACCGGGGAGCTGTTTTTT. The encoded protein is CSVKRTASTGELFF.

CDR3 coding DNA: TGTGCCAGCAGCTTGGCTTCCGTCAACACAGATACGCAGTATTTT. Translated: CASSLASVNTDTQYF. The V call is TRBV5-5, the J call TRBJ2-3, with unresolved D. From germline, CDR1 is SGHKS and CDR2 YYEKEE (reference sequence). The CDR3 is made up of 15 amino acids. Trimming shortened V by 0 bases and J by 2 bases, and 10 bases separated the two germline ends.

The CDR3 spells CASSSGQTYGYTF. The CDR3 nucleotides read TGTGCCAGCAGCAGCGGACAGACCTATGGCTACACCTTC. The gene calls are TRBV2 and TRBJ1-2, with D perhaps matching TRBD1 (6 bases). The length of the CDR3 is 13 residues. Germline CDR1 SNHLY, CDR2 FYNNEI. V was cut by 6 bases and J by 4 bases, with 12 bases left in between. The whole variable domain, filled in from reference TRBV2 and TRBJ1-2, reads EPEVTQTPSHQVTQMGQEVILRCVPISNHLYFYWYRQILGQKVEFLVSFYNNEISEKSEIFDDQFSVERPDGSNFTLKIRSTKLEDSAMYFCASSSGQTYGYTFGSGTRLTVV.

The genes are TRBV7-3 and TRBJ1-1, with D unclear. Germline values: CDR1 SGHTA, CDR2 FQGTGA. The CDR3 length is 15 residues. V lost 1 base, J lost 1 base, and 10 bases lay in between. CDR3 nucleotides: TGTGCCAGCAGCTTAATCGGTTCGGAGAACACTGAAGCTTTCTTT. Translation gives CASSLIGSENTEAFF.

The V call is TRBV7-3, the J call TRBJ1-5, with a tentative D call TRBD1 (5 bases). Germline-derived CDR1 and CDR2 are SGHTA and FQGTGA. Trimming removed 4 bases at V and 0 bases at J, with 10 bases between. The CDR3 has 15 amino acids. CDR3 DNA sequence: TGTGCCAGCAGCTCGGGGGAATTTAGCAATCAGCCCCAGCATTTT. This gives the protein CASSSGEFSNQPQHF. Together with reference TRBV7-3 and TRBJ1-5, the CDR3 gives the full variable domain: GAGVSQTPSNKVTEKGKYVELRCDPISGHTALYWYRQSLGQGPEFLIYFQGTGAADDSGLPNDRFFAVRPEGSVSTLKIQRTERGDSAVYLCASSSGEFSNQPQHFGDGTRLSIL.

This clone has a single count. This sequence joins TRBV5-5 and TRBJ1-4; a possible D gene is TRBD1 (5 bases). CDR1 is SGHKS, CDR2 YYEKEE, per germline (reference sequence). This CDR3 is built from 14 residues. Deletions cut 4 bases from V and 6 bases from J, with 13 bases between. The CDR3 loop is CASSPRGGDEKLFF. The CDR3 nucleotides read TGTGCCAGCAGCCCAAGGGGAGGGGATGAAAAACTGTTTTTT.

The V call is TRBV11-2, the J call TRBJ2-7, with D possibly TRBD2 on 6 matching bases. The CDR3 covers 18 residues. Trimming left V 5 bases short and J 1 base short, with 24 bases between. Germline lookup yields CDR1 SGHAT and CDR2 FQNNGV. CDR3 DNA: TGTGCCAGCAGCCCGATCCGCCGGACCGCGGGGAGGTCCTACGAGCAGTACTTC. Translation: CASSPIRRTAGRSYEQYF.

The V gene is TRBV7-3, the J gene TRBJ2-3; 8 nucleotides agree with TRBD1. Germline loops: CDR1 SGHTA, CDR2 FQGTGA. There are 15 residues in the CDR3. V lost 3 bases to trimming and J lost 4 bases; unmatched junction nucleotides: 6. CDR3 loop: CASSLTGVYSDTQYF. The CDR3 DNA reads as TGTGCCAGCAGCTTGACAGGGGTGTATTCAGATACGCAGTATTTT.

The chain uses TRBV4-1 and TRBJ1-4, with D unclear. The CDR3 has 16 residues. Germline CDR1 is MGHRA and CDR2 is YSYEKL. Trimming removed 3 bases at V and 0 bases at J, with 11 bases between. The CDR3 DNA reads as TGCGCCAGCAGCCACCTTGGCCAGGCAACTAATGAAAAACTGTTTTTT. This translates into CASSHLGQATNEKLFF.

The V and J genes are TRBV5-1 and TRBJ2-7, with D perhaps TRBD1 (6 bases). Trimming cost V 4 bases and J 3 bases, with 14 bases left between them. The CDR3 length is 14 residues. Per the germline V gene, CDR1 is SGHRS and CDR2 is YFSETQ. The CDR3 region is CASSPKGELYEQYF. Here the CDR3 DNA reads TGCGCCAGCAGCCCGAAGGGGGAGCTCTACGAGCAGTACTTC.

This sequence joins TRBV14 and TRBJ1-2; no firm D call. CDR3 size: 13 residues. Germline CDR1 reads SGHDN; CDR2 reads FVKESK. Trimming cost V 7 bases and J 8 bases, with 17 bases left between them. The CDR3 DNA reads TGTGCCAGCACCTCGGGTACAGTCGGCGGCTACACCTTC. Translating gives CASTSGTVGGYTF.